The 6 T cell receptor beta chains below were found in one sample sequenced in a study of CDR3 diversity in severe acne. TCRdb re-analysed the PCR reads in MiXCR, keeping a single row per CDR3 protein. The sample records fewer than 90,000 distinct CDR3 sequences, around 53% being singletons. Sequencing was done on a sample of blood. The receptors stem from a male donor in good health, without acne.

This clonotype was observed at least ten times. The V call is TRBV2, the J call TRBJ2-3; the D gene could be TRBD1 or TRBD2 (5 bases each). Germline V gene sequence: CDR1 SNHLY, CDR2 FYNNEI. V lost 4 bases, J lost 0 bases, and 11 bases lay in between. CDR3 size: 15 residues. The CDR3 loop reads CASSGGTASTDTQYF. CDR3 DNA sequence: TGTGCCAGCAGTGGTGGGACGGCTAGCACAGATACGCAGTATTTT.

The genes are TRBV9 and TRBJ2-7, with 7 bases matching TRBD2. Germline assignment: CDR1 SGDLS and CDR2 YYNGEE. The ends lost 1 base at V and 0 bases at J; junction bases unmatched: 4. This CDR3 spans 15 amino acids. This CDR3 is CASSVSPGGSYEQYF. CDR3 bases: TGTGCCAGCAGCGTATCTCCGGGGGGCTCCTACGAGCAGTACTTC.

The rearrangement links TRBV18 to TRBJ1-2; D is undetermined. The CDR3 totals 16 residues. The germline gives CDR1 KGHSH, CDR2 LQKENI. The V gene lost 3 bases and the J gene lost 3 bases, with 17 bases spanning the gap. Here the CDR3 reads CASSPLEILIDYGYTF. CDR3 in DNA: TGTGCCAGCTCACCTTTAGAAATATTAATCGACTATGGCTACACCTTC.

The chain is built from TRBV5-1 and TRBJ1-2; D is unresolved. The CDR3 runs to 15 residues. From germline, CDR1 is SGHRS and CDR2 YFSETQ. The V end lost 5 bases, the J end lost 2 bases, and 16 bases lay between the germline ends. The CDR3 is CASSPDGQANYGYTF. DNA for the CDR3: TGCGCCAGCAGTCCCGACGGGCAGGCCAACTATGGCTACACCTTC.

This chain links TRBV7-9 with TRBJ2-3, with 10 bases lining up with TRBD2. Germline CDR1 is SEHNR and CDR2 is FQNEAQ (reference sequence). This CDR3 has 16 amino acids. Losses at the gene ends were 5 bases for V and 0 bases for J; bases not matched to a gene: 5. The CDR3 sequence: CASSLGLADSTDTQYF. The CDR3 coding sequence is TGTGCCAGCAGCCTAGGACTAGCGGATAGCACAGATACGCAGTATTTT.

The CDR3 DNA reads TGTGCCAGTAGAGCCGGACAGGTCGGGAGCTACGAGCAGTACTTC. This sequence encodes CASRAGQVGSYEQYF. The chain recombines TRBV19 with TRBJ2-7, with TRBD1 as a possible D gene (7 bases). The CDR3 covers 15 residues. The germline V gene encodes CDR1 LNHDA and CDR2 SQIVND (reference sequence). V gave up 6 bases and J gave up 3 bases, with 18 bases separating them.